The 14 T cell receptor beta chains given below trace back to one sample, sequenced in a study of blood T cell repertoires in COVID-19. TCRdb keeps only in-frame clones here, not all; method: immunoSEQ multiplex PCR. The sample yields some 97,000 clones, roughly nine tenths seen once. What was sequenced was peripheral blood. The receptor set was obtained from a man in his sixties with acute or convalescent COVID-19.

CDR3 in DNA: TGTGCCAGCAGCCACCGACTAGCGGTATCTAGCACAGATACGCAGTATTTT. This translates into CASSHRLAVSSTDTQYF. This chain connects TRBV14 to TRBJ2-3; 9 bases align to TRBD2. The CDR3 consists of 17 residues. J was trimmed by 0 bases and V by 3 bases; bases with no gene match: 7. CDR1 and CDR2 from the germline V gene are SGHDN and FVKESK.

The chain carries TRBV6-2 or TRBV6-3 and TRBJ1-1; 9 nucleotides line up with TRBD1. V was pared by 3 bases and J by 10 bases, with 9 bases of the junction left unmatched. Germline V gene lookup returns CDR1 MNHEY and CDR2 SVGEGT. The length of the CDR3 is 14 residues. The CDR3 region is CASSYPGQGRPAFF. CDR3 bases: TGTGCCAGCAGTTATCCGGGACAGGGACGACCAGCTTTCTTT.

V gene TRBV3-1 (or the pseudogene TRBV3-2) combines with J gene TRBJ1-6; the D gene is possibly TRBD1 (5 bases). Trimming cost V 1 base and J 7 bases, with 11 bases left between them. The CDR3 sequence is 15 residues long. CDR1 LGHDT and CDR2 YNNKEL come from the germline V gene (reference sequence). This chain's CDR3 is CASSQVQGSNSPLHF. The CDR3 nucleotides are TGTGCCAGCAGCCAAGTGCAGGGATCCAATTCACCCCTCCACTTT.

The chain is built from TRBV7-3 and TRBJ1-2, with 10 positions matching TRBD1. The CDR3 spans 14 residues. Germline V CDR1 and CDR2: SGHTA, FQGTGA. V lost 3 bases to trimming and J lost 6 bases; unmatched junction nucleotides: 4. This chain's CDR3 is CASSLTGGIDGYTF. The CDR3 DNA reads as TGTGCCAGCAGCTTGACAGGGGGCATCGATGGCTACACCTTC.

This chain links TRBV19 with TRBJ1-5; 8 nucleotides align to TRBD1. The CDR3 consists of 15 residues. The germline gives CDR1 LNHDA, CDR2 SQIVND (reference sequence). Unmatched junction bases numbered 7, after V lost 3 bases and J lost 6 bases. This chain's CDR3 is CASSIGQGAGQPQHF. In nucleotides, the CDR3 is TGTGCCAGTAGTATCGGGCAGGGGGCCGGTCAGCCCCAGCATTTT.

The chain is built from TRBV9 and TRBJ2-2; 10 nucleotides line up with TRBD1. The length of the CDR3 is 18 residues. V shed 5 bases, J shed 5 bases, and the junction held 15 bases outside the gene matches. Germline CDR1 reads SGDLS; CDR2 reads YYNGEE. The CDR3 reads CASSVSLRQGARTGELFF. DNA of the CDR3: TGTGCCAGCAGTGTATCCCTTCGACAGGGGGCGCGGACCGGGGAGCTGTTTTTT.

The V call is TRBV14, the J call TRBJ2-1, with 7 nucleotides matching TRBD1. With 7 bases clipped from V and 5 bases from J, the junction kept 8 bases outside the gene matches. The CDR3 runs to 14 residues. Germline-derived CDR1 and CDR2 are SGHDN and FVKESK. This chain's CDR3 is CASNLGTDHNEQFF. The CDR3 DNA follows: TGTGCCAGCAACTTGGGGACAGACCACAATGAGCAGTTCTTC.

This chain links TRBV7-9 with TRBJ2-7; 8 bases are shared with TRBD2. Per germline, CDR1 SEHNR and CDR2 FQNEAQ (reference sequence). V was clipped by 2 bases and J by 2 bases; unmatched bases: 2. CDR3 size: 14 residues. CDR3 coding DNA: TGTGCCAGCAGCTTAACTAGCGGAACCTACGAGCAGTACTTC. This gives the protein CASSLTSGTYEQYF.

The CDR3: CASSYSTQGANEQFF. The CDR3 DNA reads TGTGCCAGCAGTTACTCGACCCAGGGCGCCAATGAGCAGTTCTTC. The rearrangement uses TRBV6-5 and TRBJ2-1; possibly TRBD1 for D (5 bases). Germline CDR1 is MNHEY and CDR2 is SVGAGI. V was clipped by 0 bases and J by 6 bases, with 12 bases between them. The CDR3 length is 15 residues.

This clone occurred once. The V call is TRBV5-4, the J call TRBJ2-3; TRBD2 aligns across 7 bases. V shed 4 bases, J shed 0 bases, and the junction held 5 bases outside the gene matches. The germline V gene encodes CDR1 SGHNT and CDR2 YYREEE (reference sequence). This CDR3 has 15 residues. CDR3 coding DNA: TGTGCCAGCAGCCCTGCTAGCGGAAGCACAGATACGCAGTATTTT. It translates to CASSPASGSTDTQYF.

This chain joins TRBV21-1 and TRBJ2-7; the table's D call of TRBD2 was not tested on the DNA. TRBV21-1 is noted as a pseudogene. This CDR3 has 13 residues. In nucleotides, the CDR3 is TGTGCCAGCGGAGGGGACGGTTTCTACGAGCAGTACTTC. As protein: CASGGDGFYEQYF.

This chain's CDR3 is CASSTTGSSYNSPLHF. The CDR3 DNA reads as TGTGCCAGTAGTACGACAGGGAGCTCCTATAATTCACCCCTCCACTTT. The genes are TRBV19 and TRBJ1-6; 7 nucleotides agree with TRBD1. The V gene end was trimmed by 4 bases and the J gene end by 0 bases; junction bases not matched to a gene: 3. The CDR3 loop spans 16 amino acids. Germline V gene sequence: CDR1 LNHDA, CDR2 SQIVND (reference sequence). Using reference TRBV19 and TRBJ1-6 for the parts outside the CDR3, the full variable domain is DGGITQSPKYLFRKEGQNVTLSCEQNLNHDAMYWYRQDPGQGLRLIYYSQIVNDFQKGDIAEGYSVSREKKESFPLTVTSAQKNPTAFYLCASSTTGSSYNSPLHFGNGTRLTVT.

The V and J genes are TRBV2 and TRBJ2-4; 14 bases map to TRBD2. This CDR3 comprises 19 residues. Germline V gene data show CDR1 as SNHLY and CDR2 as FYNNEI. J lost 7 bases, V lost 6 bases, and 17 bases had no gene match. The DNA of the CDR3 is TGTGCCAGCAGACCGACTAGCGGGAGGGCCCTGGGCAATAGGAACATTCAGTACTTC. Amino acid sequence: CASRPTSGRALGNRNIQYF.

V is TRBV11-2 and J is TRBJ1-2; TRBD1 is a possible D gene (6 bases). CDR1 and CDR2 (germline): SGHAT, FQNNGV. Trimming removed 4 bases from V and 10 bases from J, with 16 bases in between. The CDR3 runs to 13 residues. The CDR3: CASSWSGQGTYTF. The CDR3 DNA reads TGTGCCAGCAGCTGGTCGGGGCAGGGGACCTACACCTTC.